This entry concerns a single T cell receptor (beta chain). The antigen remains undetermined. The study sequenced cultured CD4+ T cell DNA using the Oncomine TCR Beta short-read assay. TCRdb itself ran the PCR reads through MiXCR, one entry per CDR3 protein. Of about 25,000 distinct CDR3 sequences in the sample, more than 35% were seen once. This record comes from a study of vaccination and CD4 T cells after COVID-19. Overall study context: The peptides that stimulated the cells were overlapping spike peptides from SARS-CoV-2, HCoV-NL63, HCoV-OC43 and HCoV-229E. Whole-study findings and limits: The great majority, 304 of 307 vaccine-specific clones, proved spike mono-reactive in convalescent patients.

Stated treatment: 10-day PBMC culture with coronavirus spike peptide pools or control peptides (ViraFEST assay). After expanding antigen-specific T cells with peptide pools, ViraFEST sequenced their TCRs. The CDR3 totals 16 residues. Trimming at V came to 2 bases and at J to 0 bases, leaving 5 bases not matched to a gene. Germline V gene sequence: CDR1 SGHRS, CDR2 YFSETQ. The specimen sequenced was CD4+ T cells from blood, cultured in vitro. The V gene is TRBV5-1, the J gene TRBJ2-3, with TRBD1 matching 8 bases. The TCR comes from a human donor who had recovered from COVID-19. The CDR3 DNA follows: TGCGCCAGCAGCTTCGGGACAGGATCTAGCACAGATACGCAGTATTTT. It translates to CASSFGTGSSTDTQYF.